This entry lists 28 T cell receptor beta chains sequenced from one sample in a study of identical twins. TCRdb analysed the 5' RACE reads with MiXCR anew, one entry per CDR3 protein. The sample comprises 700,000 to 950,000 distinct CDR3 sequences, around 12% of which are singletons, and about 1.5% rests with the top ten. In addition, the sample was reused for a study of yellow fever vaccine responses in identical twins.

Sequencing used PBMCs. These receptors all stem from a woman in her late teens or twenties in good health.

This clonotype has at least ten counts. The J gene is TRBJ2-1, the V gene TRBV4-1; D gene unclear. CDR1 and CDR2 from the germline V gene are MGHRA and YSYEKL. V was trimmed by 1 base and J by 11 bases, leaving 12 bases between them. This CDR3 comprises 13 residues. Here the CDR3 reads CASSQVTLEKQFF. The CDR3 DNA reads TGCGCCAGCAGCCAAGTTACGTTGGAGAAGCAGTTCTTC.

The V call is TRBV29-1, the J call TRBJ1-1; weak D call: TRBD1 (6 bases). Trimming shortened V by 4 bases and J by 1 base, and 19 bases separated the two germline ends. This CDR3 comprises 16 residues. Germline CDR1 reads SQVTM; CDR2 reads ANQGSEA. CDR3 nucleotides: TGCAGCGTTGTGGGGGGGGCAGCTTCTGGGAACACTGAAGCTTTCTTT. Translation: CSVVGGAASGNTEAFF.

This clonotype was recorded at least ten times. In nucleotides, the CDR3 is TGTGCCAGCAGTCTAGGGACAGGGGGGGGCACAGATACGCAGTATTTT. It is translated as CASSLGTGGGTDTQYF. The chain carries TRBV12-3 or TRBV12-4 and TRBJ2-3; 11 positions match TRBD1. Trimming cost V 5 bases and J 1 base; bases outside gene matches: 5. The CDR3 totals 16 residues.

The V call is TRBV18, the J call TRBJ2-7; the match to TRBD2 covers 7 bases. Germline loops: CDR1 KGHSH, CDR2 LQKENI. Unmatched junction bases numbered 6, after V lost 2 bases and J lost 2 bases. This CDR3 contains 15 residues. The CDR3 loop reads CASSPSASGTYEQYF. The CDR3 nucleotides are TGTGCCAGCTCACCATCGGCTAGCGGTACCTACGAGCAGTACTTC.

V and J are TRBV12-3 or TRBV12-4 and TRBJ2-3, with TRBD2 identical over 7 bases. The CDR3 totals 19 residues. V lost 2 bases, J lost 1 base, and 15 bases stayed unmatched. For the CDR3, the DNA is TGTGCCAGCAGTTTACAGCGTTTACCGGGGGGTGAGGGCACAGATACGCAGTATTTT. Residues: CASSLQRLPGGEGTDTQYF.

This clonotype was counted a few times. As DNA, the CDR3 is TGTGCCAGCAGCGGGCGGGAGGATGAGCAGTTCTTC. This sequence encodes CASSGREDEQFF. The chain recombines TRBV9 with TRBJ2-1; 8 nucleotides line up with TRBD2. Per the germline V gene, CDR1 is SGDLS and CDR2 is YYNGEE. V gave up 3 bases and J gave up 8 bases; unmatched junction bases: 1. CDR3 length: 12 amino acids.

V gene TRBV24-1 combines with J gene TRBJ2-2; a weak D match, TRBD2 (6 bases). CDR3 length: 14 amino acids. V lost 6 bases, J lost 4 bases, and 11 bases lay in between. Per germline, CDR1 KGHDR and CDR2 SFDVKD. CDR3 DNA sequence: TGTGCCACCAGTTACTCCGGGAGCACCGGGGAGCTGTTTTTT. It yields the protein CATSYSGSTGELFF.

This clonotype was recorded a few times. The V gene is TRBV6-4, the J gene TRBJ2-1; 13 bases fit TRBD2. There are 19 residues in the CDR3. The ends lost 2 bases at V and 7 bases at J; junction bases unmatched: 14. Germline values: CDR1 MRHNA, CDR2 SNTAGT. CDR3 loop: CASSDQPGLAGVPSNEQFF. The DNA for the CDR3 is TGTGCCAGCAGTGACCAACCCGGACTAGCGGGGGTACCTAGTAATGAGCAGTTCTTC.

This clonotype was seen a few times. The chain combines TRBV3-1 with TRBJ2-1; D gene unclear. The germline V gene encodes CDR1 LGHDT and CDR2 YNNKEL (reference sequence). Trimming stripped 6 bases from V and 13 bases from J, with 13 bases between. The CDR3 is made up of 11 amino acids. DNA of the CDR3: TGTGCCAGCAGATTTGGGATCTTTCAGTTCTTC. It yields the protein CASRFGIFQFF.

This clonotype turned up a few times. J is TRBJ1-2 and V is TRBV5-1; 8 positions match TRBD1. V gave up 4 bases and J gave up 10 bases; unmatched junction bases: 3. The CDR3 runs to 11 residues. CDR1 and CDR2 from the germline V gene are SGHRS and YFSETQ. As DNA, the CDR3 is TGCGCCAGCAGCCCGGGACAGGACTACACCTTC. Amino acid sequence: CASSPGQDYTF. Looking up the rest from reference TRBV5-1 and TRBJ1-2 gives the full variable domain: KAGVTQTPRYLIKTRGQQVTLSCSPISGHRSVSWYQQTPGQGLQFLFEYFSETQRNKGNFPGRFSGRQFSNSRSEMNVSTLELGDSALYLCASSPGQDYTFGSGTRLTVV.

This clonotype appeared a few times. CDR3 sequence: CSALLGVYEQYF. The CDR3, as DNA: TGCAGTGCCCTCCTAGGGGTTTACGAGCAGTACTTC. The chain links TRBV20-1 to TRBJ2-7; tentative D call: TRBD1 (5 bases). This CDR3 comprises 12 residues. With 6 bases removed from V and 4 bases from J, the gap between germline ends came to 13 bases. Germline CDR1 reads DFQATT; CDR2 reads SNEGSKA (reference sequence).

This clonotype appeared a few times. The chain links TRBV12-5 to TRBJ1-2, with 7 bases lining up with TRBD1. This CDR3 is built from 13 residues. After removal of 5 bases from V and 8 bases from J, the junction contained 8 bases not matched to a gene. Germline CDR1 LGHNT, CDR2 FRNRAP. DNA for the CDR3: TGTGCTAGTGGTCGTACAGGGGCGGCCGGCTACACCTTC. The encoded protein is CASGRTGAAGYTF.

The rearrangement links TRBV7-2 to TRBJ1-5; D might be TRBD1 (5 bases). Germline CDR1 SGHTA, CDR2 FQGNSA. The CDR3 is 15 residues long. Trimming left V 3 bases short and J 3 bases short, with 12 bases between. The CDR3: CASSFTGGTNQPQHF. For the CDR3, the DNA is TGTGCCAGCAGCTTCACCGGGGGGACCAATCAGCCCCAGCATTTT.

This clonotype has ten or more counts. The chain joins TRBV4-1 to TRBJ2-2; D may be TRBD1 or TRBD2 (5 bases each). Per the germline V gene, CDR1 is MGHRA and CDR2 is YSYEKL. Trimming pared 5 bases from V and 4 bases from J, leaving 14 bases between. This CDR3 has 15 residues. The CDR3 is CASSLGPKATGELFF. The CDR3 bases are TGCGCCAGCAGCTTGGGACCGAAGGCCACCGGGGAGCTGTTTTTT.

A few counts support this clonotype. This rearrangement joins TRBV7-8 to TRBJ2-1; 8 positions agree with TRBD1. J was trimmed by 3 bases and V by 5 bases; bases with no gene match: 6. The CDR3 is 15 residues long. Germline-derived CDR1 and CDR2 are SGHVS and FQNEAQ. The CDR3 loop is CASSIGQGSYNEQFF. DNA of the CDR3: TGTGCCAGCAGCATAGGACAGGGCAGCTACAATGAGCAGTTCTTC.

This clonotype showed up just a few times. The genes are TRBV7-2 and TRBJ2-3, with D possibly matching TRBD2 (5 bases). Germline V gene sequence: CDR1 SGHTA, CDR2 FQGNSA. There are 16 residues in the CDR3. V was cut by 2 bases and J by 1 base, with 13 bases left in between. The CDR3 is CASSLSLGAGTDTQYF. CDR3 nucleotide sequence: TGTGCCAGCAGCTTAAGTTTGGGAGCTGGCACAGATACGCAGTATTTT.

This clonotype has just a few counts. The chain joins TRBV5-1 to TRBJ2-5; D gene uncertain. Germline assignment: CDR1 SGHRS and CDR2 YFSETQ. This CDR3 has 12 amino acids. The V end lost 5 bases, the J end lost 5 bases, and 10 bases lay between the germline ends. The CDR3 region has the DNA TGCGCCAGCAGGCCGAGCTGGGAGACCCAGTACTTC. It is translated as CASRPSWETQYF.

This clonotype was recorded a few times. CDR3 in amino acids: CASSPLREQYV. The DNA for the CDR3 is TGTGCCAGCAGCCCCCTTCGCGAGCAGTACGTC. The chain links TRBV27 to TRBJ2-7, with D unclear. The CDR3 spans 11 residues. Per germline, CDR1 MNHEY and CDR2 SMNVEV (reference sequence). V dropped 6 bases and J dropped 6 bases, with 9 bases sitting between them.

The rearrangement uses TRBV3-1 and TRBJ2-3; 7 bases match TRBD2. Germline V lookup: CDR1 LGHDT, CDR2 YNNKEL (reference sequence). V shed 2 bases, J shed 2 bases, and the junction held 13 bases outside the gene matches. The CDR3 length is 18 residues. The CDR3 coding sequence is TGTGCCAGCAGCCAACTAGCGGTCCGACACGCCCACACAGATACGCAGTATTTT. This sequence encodes CASSQLAVRHAHTDTQYF.

This clonotype was detected ten times or more. The rearrangement uses TRBV5-1 and TRBJ2-5, with 8 bases fitting TRBD1. The V gene's germline CDR1 is SGHRS and CDR2 YFSETQ. V shed 0 bases, J shed 5 bases, and the junction held 18 bases outside the gene matches. The CDR3 has 19 residues. CDR3 sequence (DNA): TGCGCCAGCAGCTTGGATTTTGGTGGGACAGGAGGATTGGGGGAGACCCAGTACTTC. Translated: CASSLDFGGTGGLGETQYF.

In its sample, this clonotype was seen a few times. This chain uses TRBV12-3 or TRBV12-4 with TRBJ2-3, with 8 bases lining up with TRBD2. The CDR3 totals 13 residues. J was trimmed by 4 bases and V by 6 bases; bases with no gene match: 3. Here the CDR3 reads CASRPTSADTQYF. CDR3 in DNA: TGTGCCAGCAGGCCGACTAGCGCAGATACGCAGTATTTT.

This clonotype came up a few times. The V gene is TRBV9, the J gene TRBJ1-5; the D is unclear. V shed 0 bases and J shed 3 bases, with 4 bases lying between them. Germline CDR1 and CDR2: SGDLS and YYNGEE. The CDR3 runs 13 residues. Here the CDR3 reads CASSVGYNQPQHF. The CDR3 DNA reads as TGTGCCAGCAGCGTAGGTTACAATCAGCCCCAGCATTTT.

This clonotype has only a few counts. The rearrangement joins TRBV29-1 to TRBJ2-2; TRBD2 matches 9 bases. With V trimmed by 5 bases and J by 4 bases, 5 bases remained unmatched. Per germline, CDR1 SQVTM and CDR2 ANQGSEA. The CDR3 length is 14 residues. The chain's CDR3 is CSVLARGGTGELFF. In DNA form, the CDR3 reads TGCAGCGTTCTGGCGCGGGGGGGCACCGGGGAGCTGTTTTTT.

The rearrangement links TRBV29-1 to TRBJ2-1; tentatively, D is TRBD2 (5 bases). CDR3 length equals 13 residues. Germline CDR1 SQVTM, CDR2 ANQGSEA. Deletions cut 8 bases from V and 5 bases from J, with 16 bases between. CDR3 amino acids: CSILGESDNEQFF. The CDR3, as DNA: TGCAGCATCCTCGGGGAATCGGACAATGAGCAGTTCTTC.

This rearrangement joins TRBV20-1 to TRBJ2-7; TRBD2 aligns across 10 bases. The CDR3 spans 17 residues. With V trimmed by 1 base and J by 7 bases, 16 bases remained unmatched. Germline V gene data show CDR1 as DFQATT and CDR2 as SNEGSKA (reference sequence). The CDR3: CSARGPLGLAGGQEQYF. DNA for the CDR3: TGCAGTGCTAGAGGCCCCTTGGGGTTAGCGGGAGGTCAAGAGCAGTACTTC.

This chain uses TRBV5-5 with TRBJ2-2; possible D gene TRBD1, 5 bases. Germline-derived CDR1 and CDR2 are SGHKS and YYEKEE (reference sequence). CDR3 length equals 17 residues. Between the trimmed V and J ends, which lost 4 bases and 1 base, there was a span of 17 bases. Here the CDR3 DNA reads TGTGCCAGCAGCCGCATTCCCTCCGACAGGAACACCGGGGAGCTGTTTTTT. Protein product: CASSRIPSDRNTGELFF.

Here the CDR3 reads CASSRLGTLEETQYF. CDR3 sequence (DNA): TGTGCCAGCAGCCGCCTCGGGACCTTAGAAGAGACCCAGTACTTC. V is TRBV28 and J is TRBJ2-5; tentatively, D is TRBD1 or TRBD2 (5 bases each). Trimming removed 6 bases from V and 3 bases from J, with 17 bases in between. The CDR3 has 15 amino acids. CDR1 MDHEN and CDR2 SYDVKM come from the germline V gene. The whole variable domain, remainder taken from reference TRBV28 and TRBJ2-5, is DVKVTQSSRYLVKRTGEKVFLECVQDMDHENMFWYRQDPGLGLRLIYFSYDVKMKEKGDIPEGYSVSREKKERFSLILESASTNQTSMYLCASSRLGTLEETQYFGPGTRLLVL.

This clonotype was found many times. This chain uses TRBV12-3 or TRBV12-4 with TRBJ1-2, with 10 bases lining up with TRBD1. The CDR3 has 15 amino acids. J gave up 4 bases and V 7 bases, and 9 bases lay outside the gene matches. The CDR3 bases are TGTGCCAGCACTGGACAGGGGGAGAGTATCTATGGCTACACCTTC. It specifies CASTGQGESIYGYTF.